This T cell receptor beta chain was captured in a study of T cell changes during pregnancy in multiple sclerosis. This CDR3 contains 13 residues. V trimming: 2 bases; J trimming: 3 bases; junction bases outside the gene matches: 1. Germline assignment: CDR1 SGHTS and CDR2 YDEGEE. Sequencing was performed with immunoSEQ multiplex PCR; in TCRdb, only in-frame clones are kept and a portion is missing. The data hold almost 35,000 clones, with 90% observed a single time. The material was CD8+ T cells from peripheral blood mononuclear cells, obtained in the first trimester of pregnancy. This chain joins TRBV5-8 and TRBJ1-2, with TRBD1 matching 7 bases. The sequence was obtained from a female donor with multiple sclerosis, enrolled in a pregnancy study. The chain's CDR3 is CASSFGTDYGYTF. The CDR3 DNA follows: TGTGCCAGCAGCTTTGGGACAGACTATGGCTACACCTTC.